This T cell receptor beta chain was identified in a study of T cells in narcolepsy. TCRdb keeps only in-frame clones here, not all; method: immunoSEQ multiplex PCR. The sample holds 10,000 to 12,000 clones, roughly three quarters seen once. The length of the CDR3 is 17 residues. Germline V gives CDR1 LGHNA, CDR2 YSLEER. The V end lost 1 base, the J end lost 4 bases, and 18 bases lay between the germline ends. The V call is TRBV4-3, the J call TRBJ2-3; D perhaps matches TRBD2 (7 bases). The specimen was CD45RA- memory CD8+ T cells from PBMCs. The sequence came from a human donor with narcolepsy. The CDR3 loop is CASSQVGRGSGADTQYF. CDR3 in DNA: TGCGCCAGCAGCCAAGTAGGGAGGGGGTCGGGAGCAGATACGCAGTATTTT.